These 10 T cell receptor beta chains came from one sample sequenced in a study of beta chain features in type 1 diabetes. Study-wide findings and caveats: When Type 1 diabetes patients were examined, their TCRB CDR3s proved moderately but significantly shorter in all four CD4+ subsets.

Sequenced material consisted of expressed TCRB transcripts (all of the isolated RNA was reverse transcribed). TCRdb keeps only in-frame clones here, not all; method: immunoSEQ multiplex PCR. The sample shows approximately 600,000 clones, around 12% of them seen only once. No antigen is known for these receptors. The sequenced sample consisted of naive CD4+ T cells from blood. Source of these receptors: a man aged 25-45 years with type 1 diabetes.

V is TRBV29-1 and J is TRBJ2-7; D might be TRBD2 (5 bases). Germline loops: CDR1 SQVTM, CDR2 ANQGSEA. Trimming removed 7 bases from V and 4 bases from J, with 17 bases in between. The CDR3 runs to 13 residues. The CDR3, as DNA: TGCAGCGCCCTCGACCAGAGGGTTTACGAGCAGTACTTC. This encodes CSALDQRVYEQYF.

This clone was picked up a small number of times. CDR3 in DNA: TGCGCCAGCAGCCAAGGATATATGGGGTACTCCTACGAGCAGTACTTC. Amino acids: CASSQGYMGYSYEQYF. The chain has TRBV4-3 and TRBJ2-7; D gene uncertain. V lost 1 base and J 0 bases, leaving 13 bases between the germline ends. Germline CDR1 and CDR2: LGHNA and YSLEER. There are 16 residues in the CDR3.

This clone was detected only a few times. The V call is TRBV9, the J call TRBJ2-7; D remains unclear. Trimming shortened V by 1 base and J by 3 bases, and 11 bases separated the two germline ends. Germline CDR1 is SGDLS and CDR2 is YYNGEE. The CDR3 loop spans 14 amino acids. The CDR3 sequence is CASSVSQQSYEQYF. In DNA form, the CDR3 reads TGTGCCAGCAGCGTAAGTCAGCAGAGCTACGAGCAGTACTTC.

In its sample, this clone was seen a few times. The chain links TRBV29-1 to TRBJ2-2, with 9 bases lining up with TRBD2. V was clipped by 5 bases and J by 2 bases; unmatched bases: 3. This CDR3 has 14 residues. CDR1 is SQVTM and CDR2 is ANQGSEA in the germline V gene. DNA of the CDR3: TGCAGCGTTCCAGCGGGGGGAAACACCGGGGAGCTGTTTTTT. Translating it yields CSVPAGGNTGELFF.

The sample holds a few counts of this clone. The chain links TRBV10-1 to TRBJ2-1, with D unclear. CDR1 and CDR2 (germline): WNHNN, SYGVQD (reference sequence). V was shortened by 11 bases and J by 5 bases, with 10 bases between the two germline ends. The CDR3 runs 11 residues. CDR3 in amino acids: CAVEQDNEQFF. CDR3 nucleotides: TGCGCCGTCGAGCAGGACAATGAGCAGTTCTTC.

V gene TRBV19 combines with J gene TRBJ2-7; D possibly uses TRBD1 or TRBD2 (5 bases each). The CDR3 runs 11 residues. Per the germline V gene, CDR1 is LNHDA and CDR2 is SQIVND (reference sequence). The V end lost 7 bases, the J end lost 6 bases, and 10 bases lay between the germline ends. CDR3 sequence: CASTFGTEQYF. The CDR3 DNA reads as TGTGCCAGTACGTTCGGGACCGAGCAGTACTTC.

Only a few counts were recorded for this clone. This chain uses TRBV30 with TRBJ1-6, with D perhaps matching TRBD1 (6 bases). CDR1 is GTSNPN, CDR2 SVGIG, per germline (reference sequence). The CDR3 loop spans 15 amino acids. V was pared by 0 bases and J by 7 bases, with 13 bases between. CDR3 protein: CAWSVRGGGNSPLHF. CDR3 DNA sequence: TGTGCCTGGAGTGTACGAGGGGGGGGAAATTCACCCCTCCACTTT.

The gene calls are TRBV23-1 and TRBJ1-5, with D possibly being TRBD1 (5 bases). TRBV23-1 is an ORF for which the function is uncertain. Trimming removed 7 bases at V and 6 bases at J, with 13 bases between. There are 13 residues in the CDR3. This chain's CDR3 is CASKSRDGQPQHF. As DNA, the CDR3 is TGCGCCAGCAAAAGCAGGGATGGTCAGCCCCAGCATTTT.

The chain joins TRBV7-2 to TRBJ1-5; weak D call: TRBD1 (5 bases). V was trimmed by 0 bases and J by 5 bases, leaving 8 bases between them. The germline gives CDR1 SGHTA, CDR2 FQGNSA. The CDR3 contains 14 residues. CDR3 region: CASSLAGGYQPQHF. The CDR3, as DNA: TGTGCCAGCAGCTTAGCGGGGGGGTATCAGCCCCAGCATTTT.

This chain connects TRBV20-1 to TRBJ2-7, with D hard to call. The germline V gene encodes CDR1 DFQATT and CDR2 SNEGSKA (reference sequence). The CDR3 spans 11 residues. For the CDR3, the DNA is TGCAGGGCAGGTAGTGGCTACGAGCAGTACTTC. Translation: CRAGSGYEQYF.